These 6 T cell receptor beta chains were all obtained from the same sample, sequenced in a study of blood T cells in healthy people across ages. Using a J-beta primer mix together with a sample-barcoded 5' primer, a second PCR was run for about 7 to 12 cycles. TCRdb recomputed calls from the 5' RACE reads with MiXCR, one row per CDR3 protein. The table lists more than 650,000 distinct CDR3 sequences, approximately 21% of them singletons. Sequencing was done on a sample of blood. The origin of the receptors is a man between 65 and 79 years old in good health.

V and J are TRBV21-1 and TRBJ2-6; the D segment call TRBD1 is taken from the table without a DNA check. TRBV21-1 constitutes a pseudogene. This CDR3 comprises 20 residues. The CDR3 here is CASSNLATGSRYSGANVLTF. The CDR3 DNA sequence: TGTGCCAGCAGCAACCTCGCGACAGGGTCTCGATACTCTGGGGCCAACGTCCTGACTTTC.

This sequence joins TRBV20-1 and TRBJ1-1; 11 bases align to TRBD1. Germline assignment: CDR1 DFQATT and CDR2 SNEGSKA (reference sequence). Trimming at V came to 3 bases and at J to 11 bases, leaving 14 bases not matched to a gene. This CDR3 spans 15 amino acids. The CDR3 coding sequence is TGCAGTGCTAGGGCCGAGAGGACAGGGGGCAGTATGGCTTTCTTT. Translated, it gives CSARAERTGGSMAFF.

This clonotype was seen a handful of times. This rearrangement joins TRBV24-1 to TRBJ1-1; maybe TRBD1 (6 bases). The CDR3 totals 15 residues. Germline CDR1 reads KGHDR; CDR2 reads SFDVKD. V lost 3 bases and J lost 4, with 14 bases in between. Here the CDR3 DNA reads TGTGCCACCAGTGATAACCCCCCGGGGGCCACTGAAGCTTTCTTT. This sequence encodes CATSDNPPGATEAFF.

V usage is TRBV11-2 and J usage is TRBJ1-2, with a weak D call TRBD1 (5 bases). The CDR3 sequence is 18 residues long. V lost 5 bases to trimming and J lost 4 bases, with 26 bases between them. In germline, CDR1 is SGHAT, CDR2 FQNNGV. This CDR3 is CASSPQQGVHLVGYGYTF. DNA for the CDR3: TGTGCCAGCAGCCCTCAACAAGGGGTGCATTTGGTCGGCTATGGCTACACCTTC.

This clonotype was seen once. J is TRBJ2-3 and V is TRBV20-1; 8 bases map to TRBD2. The germline gives CDR1 DFQATT, CDR2 SNEGSKA (reference sequence). J gave up 9 bases and V 3 bases, and 14 bases lay outside the gene matches. The CDR3 covers 15 residues. The CDR3 DNA follows: TGCAGTGCTAGGGGTGGGGCAAGCGGGAGTTCCACGCAGTATTTT. As protein: CSARGGASGSSTQYF.

The J gene is TRBJ1-3, the V gene TRBV30, with unresolved D. CDR3 length: 15 amino acids. Per the germline V gene, CDR1 is GTSNPN and CDR2 is SVGIG (reference sequence). The germline V and J ends were trimmed by 5 bases and 0 bases, with 14 bases remaining between them. The CDR3 spells CAWGIGSLSGNTIYF. As DNA, the CDR3 is TGTGCCTGGGGCATAGGGAGCCTCTCTGGAAACACCATATATTTT.